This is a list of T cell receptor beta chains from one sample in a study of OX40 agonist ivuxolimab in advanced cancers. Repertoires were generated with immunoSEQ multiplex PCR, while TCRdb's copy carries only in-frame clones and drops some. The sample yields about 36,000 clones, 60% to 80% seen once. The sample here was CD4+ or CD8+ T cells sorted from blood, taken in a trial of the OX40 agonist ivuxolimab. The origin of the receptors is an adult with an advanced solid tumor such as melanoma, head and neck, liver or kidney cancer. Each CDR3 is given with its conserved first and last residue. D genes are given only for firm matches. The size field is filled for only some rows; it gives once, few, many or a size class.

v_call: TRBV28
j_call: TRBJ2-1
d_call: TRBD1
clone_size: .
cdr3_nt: TGTGCCAGCAGTTGGGGGACAGGGAAGTTCTTC
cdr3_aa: CASSWGTGKFF

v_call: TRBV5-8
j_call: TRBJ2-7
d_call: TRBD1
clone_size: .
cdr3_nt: TGTGCCAGCGCGCCCCTTAGGACAGGAAGGTACGAGCAGTACTTC
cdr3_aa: CASAPLRTGRYEQYF

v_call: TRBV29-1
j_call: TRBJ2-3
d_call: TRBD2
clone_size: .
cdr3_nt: TGCAGCGTTGAAAGCGAGGCGGGAGGGCCCTCCCGCACAGATACGCAGTATTTT
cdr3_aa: CSVESEAGGPSRTDTQYF

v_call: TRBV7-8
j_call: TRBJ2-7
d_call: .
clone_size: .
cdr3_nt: TGTGCCAGCGGTGACTCGGGGGTCGCCTACGAGCAGTACTTC
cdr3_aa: CASGDSGVAYEQYF

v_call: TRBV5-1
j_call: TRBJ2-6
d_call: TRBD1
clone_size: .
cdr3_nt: TGCGCCAGCAGCTTTTCTGGACAGGGTACCTCTGGGGCCAACGTCCTGACTTTC
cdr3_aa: CASSFSGQGTSGANVLTF

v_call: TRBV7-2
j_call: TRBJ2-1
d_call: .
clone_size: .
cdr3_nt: TGTGCCAGCAGCTCTGTCTTCAGGAAAAGCTCCTACAATGAGCAGTTCTTC
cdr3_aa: CASSSVFRKSSYNEQFF

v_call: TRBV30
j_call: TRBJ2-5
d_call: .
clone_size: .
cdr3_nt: TGTGCCTGGAGCGAGCTTGCGGGACAGCTCCAAGAGACCCAGTACTTC
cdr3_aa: CAWSELAGQLQETQYF

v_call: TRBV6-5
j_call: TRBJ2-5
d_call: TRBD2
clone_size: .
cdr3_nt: TGTGCCAGCAGTTGGACTAGCGGACAAGAGACCCAGTACTTC
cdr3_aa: CASSWTSGQETQYF

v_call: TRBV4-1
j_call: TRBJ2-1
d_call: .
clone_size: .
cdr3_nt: TGCGCCAGCAGCCAAGTATACGGGGTTTTCTACAATGAGCAGTTCTTC
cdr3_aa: CASSQVYGVFYNEQFF

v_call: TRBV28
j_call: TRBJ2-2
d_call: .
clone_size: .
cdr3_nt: TGTGCCAGCAGAATCGGGACCGACTACCGAGGGGAGCTGTTTTTT
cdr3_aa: CASRIGTDYRGELFF

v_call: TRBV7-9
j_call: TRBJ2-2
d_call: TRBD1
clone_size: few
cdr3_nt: TGTGCCAGCAGCTTAGCCTCGACAGGGAAGACCGGGGAGCTGTTTTTT
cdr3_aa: CASSLASTGKTGELFF

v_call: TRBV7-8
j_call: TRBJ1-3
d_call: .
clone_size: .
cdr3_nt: TGTGCCGGAGCCACGGGGAACGGAAACACCATATATTTT
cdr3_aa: CAGATGNGNTIYF

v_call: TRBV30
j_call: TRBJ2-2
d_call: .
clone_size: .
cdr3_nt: TGTGCCTGGGACAGGTCCGGGGAGCTGTTTTTT
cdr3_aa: CAWDRSGELFF

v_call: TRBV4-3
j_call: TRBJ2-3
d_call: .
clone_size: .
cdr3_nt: TGCGCCAGCAGCCAAGGAGTAGAAACCCGCACAGATACGCAGTATTTT
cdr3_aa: CASSQGVETRTDTQYF

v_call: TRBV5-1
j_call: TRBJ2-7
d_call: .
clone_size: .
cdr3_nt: TGCGCCAGCAGTTCCTGGGGTTCATCCTACGAGCAGTACTTC
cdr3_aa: CASSSWGSSYEQYF

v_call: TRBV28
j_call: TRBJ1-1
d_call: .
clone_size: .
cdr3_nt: TGTGCCAGCAGTTACGGGCGAGCTGAAGCTTTCTTT
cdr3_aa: CASSYGRAEAFF